The 30 T cell receptor beta chains presented below share a single source sample, sequenced in a study of tumor-infiltrating lymphocytes in primary liver carcinoma. Co-extracted RNA and DNA came from about 19-30 mg of unsorted bulk tissue. The input was 450 to 550 ng total RNA; TCR beta cDNA was made from it with a constant-region primer. Three nested multiplex PCR rounds of slightly modified ARM-PCR generated TCR beta libraries. TRBV1-TRBV30 forward and Cbeta reverse primers drove the first two roughly 10-cycle rounds. TCRdb passed the multiplex PCR reads through MiXCR, listing each CDR3 protein once. The sample records some 51,000 distinct CDR3 sequences, about 68% being singletons. Source material: liver tumor tissue from sampling region 3. Subset noted: tumor region T3, left-lateral pole. Receptors originate from a middle-aged man with primary liver carcinoma and hepatitis B virus infection.

As for this clonotype: Since no conserved phenylalanine or tryptophan closes the CDR3, a read error is the likely cause. The chain recombines TRBV6-5 with TRBJ2-3; D is possibly TRBD2 (6 bases). Trimming took off 6 bases at V and 6 bases at J, with 16 bases between the two ends. Per germline, CDR1 MNHEY and CDR2 SVGAGI. The CDR3 loop spans 14 amino acids. CDR3 sequence: CASRTRDYWDTQYL. The CDR3 DNA follows: TGTGCCAGCAGGACTAGGGATTATTGGGATACGCAGTATTTG.

This clonotype has a handful of counts. At one boundary the junction diverges from the germline segment, which might be a read error. The chain recombines TRBV5-4 with TRBJ1-2; D ambiguous. This CDR3 spans 13 amino acids. Germline loops: CDR1 SGHNT, CDR2 YYREEE (reference sequence). CDR3 protein: CASSVGRHYVYTF. In nucleotides, the CDR3 is TGTGCCAGCAGCGTGGGCCGCCACTATGTCTACACCTTC.

About this clonotype itself: At one end the junction does not follow the germline gene, possibly because of a read error. This chain connects TRBV10-3 to TRBJ1-3; D is ambiguous. Per the germline V gene, CDR1 is ENHRY and CDR2 is SYGVKD. There are 13 residues in the CDR3. The CDR3 sequence is CSISAPTKDTIYF. In DNA, the CDR3 is TGTTCCATCAGCGCCCCGACCAAGGACACCATATATTTT.

Comment on this clonotype: This CDR3 fails to terminate in the conserved phenylalanine or tryptophan, so it likely reflects a read error. This chain connects TRBV4-1 to TRBJ2-5; 8 bases align to TRBD1. The CDR3 is 15 amino acids. Germline V lookup: CDR1 MGHRA, CDR2 YSYEKL. DNA for the CDR3: TGCCCCAGCAGCCAAGATTCAGGGGGCCAAGAAACCCAGTACTTA. It is translated as CPSSQDSGGQETQYL.

Regarding this clonotype: An end of the junction differs from the germline gene, which may be a read error. The genes are TRBV11-2 and TRBJ2-2; the D call may be TRBD1 or TRBD2 (5 bases each). The CDR3 spans 17 residues. CDR1 and CDR2 (germline): SGHAT, FQNNGV. In DNA, the CDR3 is TGTGCCAGCAGCTTATTTCGGGCGTACCCAGGGACCGTGGAGCTGTTTTTC. It translates to CASSLFRAYPGTVELFF. Full variable domain (outside the CDR3, taken from reference TRBV11-2 and TRBJ2-2): EAGVAQSPRYKIIEKRQSVAFWCNPISGHATLYWYQQILGQGPKLLIQFQNNGVVDDSQLPKDRFSAERLKGVDSTLKIQPAKLEDSAVYLCASSLFRAYPGTVELFFGEGSRLTVL.

Worth noting for this clonotype: A read error is likely, as this CDR3 ends without the conserved phenylalanine or tryptophan. DNA of the CDR3: TGCAGAGGATTGCCGGGACAGGGGCTGGATGAGCAGTTCTTA. Residues: CRGLPGQGLDEQFL. The J gene is TRBJ2-1, the V gene TRBV29-1, with TRBD1 matching 10 bases. CDR3 length: 14 residues. Germline-derived CDR1 and CDR2 are SQVTM and ANQGSEA.

This clonotype came up once. The conserved phenylalanine or tryptophan is not found at the CDR3 terminus, so this likely reflects a read error. The chain carries TRBV25-1 and TRBJ2-7; D is possibly TRBD1 or TRBD2 (5 bases each). Trimming removed 6 bases at V and 3 bases at J, with 9 bases between. CDR1 MGHDK and CDR2 SYGVNS come from the germline V gene. The CDR3 loop spans 12 amino acids. The CDR3 region is CASRGTIYEQYL. The CDR3 region has the DNA TGTGCCAGCAGAGGGACCATCTACGAGCAGTACCTC.

The chain uses TRBV12-3 or TRBV12-4 and TRBJ2-3, with 7 bases aligning to TRBD2. CDR3 size: 15 residues. The trim removed 11 bases at V and 4 bases at J, leaving 15 bases unmatched. The CDR3 protein is CAGTQVAGAADTQYF. The CDR3 region has the DNA TGTGCCGGCACCCAGGTAGCGGGCGCCGCAGATACGCAGTATTTT.

This clonotype was recorded at least ten times. The CDR3 nucleotides are TGCAGTGCCCCGAACCAAGCCAAGGAGCAGTTCTTC. It codes for CSAPNQAKEQFF. J is TRBJ2-1 and V is TRBV20-1; D not resolved. The CDR3 loop spans 12 amino acids. The germline V gene encodes CDR1 DFQATT and CDR2 SNEGSKA (reference sequence). Trimming took off 6 bases at V and 10 bases at J, with 16 bases between the two ends.

Concerning this clonotype itself: Given the absence of the conserved phenylalanine or tryptophan at the CDR3 end, a read error is likely. V and J are TRBV11-2 and TRBJ2-7, with D unclear. Per the germline V gene, CDR1 is SGHAT and CDR2 is FQNNGV. This CDR3 region has 17 residues. CDR3 amino acids: CVSSLDFVTPSSYEQYL. As DNA, the CDR3 is TGTGTCAGCAGCTTAGACTTCGTAACACCCAGCTCCTACGAGCAGTACTTA.

The chain joins TRBV29-1 to TRBJ2-1; 9 bases agree with TRBD2. The CDR3 runs to 18 residues. Germline V gives CDR1 SQVTM, CDR2 ANQGSEA. In DNA form, the CDR3 reads TGCTGCATTAGTAATAGCGGGAGAATCAGGGGCTCCTACAATGAGCAGTTCTTC. It yields the protein CCISNSGRIRGSYNEQFF.

This clonotype was detected a few times. A much larger clone lies a single base off, so this may be a read error. The V call is TRBV28, the J call TRBJ1-3, with TRBD1 as a possible D gene (6 bases). In germline, CDR1 is MDHEN, CDR2 SYDVKM. This CDR3 comprises 16 residues. V lost 1 base to trimming and J lost 3 bases, with 13 bases between them. CDR3 DNA: TGTGCCAGCAGTTTATTCCAGGGGCCCTTTGGAAACACCATATATTTT. It is translated as CASSLFQGPFGNTIYF.

Details on this clonotype: One junction end does not reproduce the germline sequence, and a read error may be involved. CDR3 in DNA: TGTGCCAGTAGCTTAGCTCATGCCCTAAATGAAAAACTGTTTTTT. Its protein is CASSLAHALNEKLFF. V usage is TRBV7-9 and J usage is TRBJ1-4; D is unclear. This CDR3 contains 15 residues. CDR1 and CDR2 from the germline V gene are SEHNR and FQNEAQ (reference sequence).

In nucleotides, the CDR3 is TGTGCCATCAGCCGTCGCGGGCTAGCGGTCTCATACGAGCAGTACTTC. This sequence encodes CAISRRGLAVSYEQYF. The chain combines TRBV6-5 with TRBJ2-7, with TRBD2 identical over 7 bases. From germline, CDR1 is MNHEY and CDR2 SVGAGI. V was pared by 10 bases and J by 4 bases, with 19 bases of the junction left unmatched. CDR3 length equals 16 residues.

Turning to this clonotype: Germline and junction disagree at one end, which may indicate a read error. The chain couples TRBV10-1 to TRBJ2-7, with 10 nucleotides matching TRBD1. The germline V gene has CDR1 WNHNN and CDR2 SYGVQD (reference sequence). The length of the CDR3 is 15 residues. The CDR3 DNA follows: TGCACCAGCAGTGACCCGGGACAGGGGATCTACGAGCAGTATTTC. This codes for CTSSDPGQGIYEQYF.

On this clonotype: An end of the junction differs from the germline gene, which may be a read error. The chain is built from TRBV5-1 and TRBJ2-7, with TRBD1 matching 7 bases. The CDR3 is 17 residues long. Germline V gives CDR1 SGHRS, CDR2 YFSETQ. The CDR3 protein is CASSLGEGRDRPYDQYF. DNA of the CDR3: TGCGCCAGCAGTTTGGGAGAAGGACGGGACAGACCCTACGACCAGTACTTC.

As to this clonotype: Likely a read error: the CDR3 ends without its conserved phenylalanine or tryptophan. V gene TRBV29-1 combines with J gene TRBJ2-5; a possible D gene is TRBD1 (6 bases). CDR1 and CDR2 from the germline V gene are SQVTM and ANQGSEA. Trimming removed 6 bases from V and 3 bases from J, with 14 bases in between. This CDR3 spans 13 amino acids. This CDR3 is CSVGQQTKETQYL. The CDR3, as DNA: TGCAGCGTAGGACAGCAGACTAAAGAGACCCAGTACCTC.

This clonotype has a single count. The CDR3 end shows no conserved phenylalanine or tryptophan, and so a read error is likely. The J gene is TRBJ1-6, the V gene TRBV6-1; no clear D gene. Germline-derived CDR1 and CDR2 are MNHNS and SASEGT. The CDR3 sequence is 15 residues long. The CDR3: CAGSEMVSGRSPLHL. The CDR3 DNA reads as TGTGCCGGCAGTGAAATGGTCTCCGGGAGGTCACCCCTCCACCTT.

To note about this clonotype: A junction boundary mismatches the germline segment, possibly from a read error. The chain uses TRBV7-8 and TRBJ1-4; TRBD1 aligns across 9 bases. The CDR3 length is 15 residues. Germline V gene lookup returns CDR1 SGHVS and CDR2 FQNEAQ. CDR3 coding DNA: TGTGCCATCAGCTTGGCGACAGGGGGTCACAAAAAACTGTTTTTT. As protein: CAISLATGGHKKLFF.

The CDR3 DNA follows: TGTGCCAGCAGGGTCCAGGGGTTCGGTGGTTACACCTTC. Encoded protein: CASRVQGFGGYTF. The chain uses TRBV28 and TRBJ1-2, with D maybe TRBD1 (6 bases). CDR1 and CDR2 from the germline V gene are MDHEN and SYDVKM. This CDR3 has 13 amino acids. Trimming cost V 6 bases and J 11 bases, with 19 bases left between them.

The CDR3 is CASTRIYGGPNEKLFF. The CDR3 nucleotides read TGCGCCAGCACCCGGATATATGGGGGTCCTAATGAAAAACTGTTTTTT. The V and J genes are TRBV4-1 and TRBJ1-4, with D possibly TRBD1 on 5 matching bases. The V gene lost 7 bases and the J gene lost 3 bases, with 18 bases spanning the gap. This CDR3 is built from 16 residues. Germline-derived CDR1 and CDR2 are MGHRA and YSYEKL.

The V and J genes are TRBV4-1 and TRBJ2-7; D not certain. The CDR3 has 16 residues. Between the trimmed V and J ends, which lost 5 bases and 8 bases, there was a span of 25 bases. Germline V gene data show CDR1 as MGHRA and CDR2 as YSYEKL. CDR3 nucleotide sequence: TGCGCCAGCAGCGCCGACCGGTCGAGCAGACCTTATAAGCAGTACTTC. This codes for CASSADRSSRPYKQYF.

The V and J genes are TRBV11-2 and TRBJ1-2; D is undetermined. The CDR3 has 17 residues. V lost 5 bases, J lost 2 bases, and 21 bases lay in between. Germline V gene sequence: CDR1 SGHAT, CDR2 FQNNGV. The CDR3, as DNA: TGTGCCAGCAGCCATCGGACCCCCCTCATCGGGAACTATGGCTACACCTTC. Residues: CASSHRTPLIGNYGYTF.

As for this clonotype: This CDR3 is missing its conserved last phenylalanine or tryptophan, likely due to a read error. The DNA is left out, because the CDR3 cannot be placed on it with certainty; the CDR3 is given as TCRdb lists it. The gene calls are TRBV12-3 or TRBV12-4 and TRBJ1-2; the DNA was not used to check the table's D call, TRBD1. The CDR3 spans 13 residues, counting both ends. CDR3: CVSSRQVNYGHTY.

This clonotype has at least ten counts. J is TRBJ2-7 and V is TRBV5-1, with 9 bases identical to TRBD1. Germline CDR1 is SGHRS and CDR2 is YFSETQ. The CDR3 is 15 amino acids. The V segment lost 7 bases and the J segment 6 bases; nucleotides outside the gene matches: 14. The CDR3 bases are TGCGCCAGCGGGGCACCGGGACAGGGCATGAGCGAGCAGTACTTC. Amino acids: CASGAPGQGMSEQYF.

This clonotype was counted many times. The chain couples TRBV12-3 or TRBV12-4 to TRBJ2-7; TRBD2 matches 13 bases. This CDR3 has 13 amino acids. The J segment lost 5 bases and the V segment lost 8 bases, leaving 3 bases of the junction unmatched. The CDR3 bases are TGTGCCAGCGACGGACTAGCGGGAGACGAGCAGTACTTC. Translation: CASDGLAGDEQYF.

This clonotype was detected ten times or more. The V gene is TRBV10-3, the J gene TRBJ2-3; 7 nucleotides align to TRBD1. The CDR3 length is 14 residues. The germline V gene encodes CDR1 ENHRY and CDR2 SYGVKD. The V gene end was trimmed by 6 bases and the J gene end by 1 base; junction bases not matched to a gene: 4. CDR3 amino acids: CAIRTGTGTDTQYF. The CDR3 bases are TGTGCCATCAGGACCGGGACAGGCACAGATACGCAGTATTTT.

In regard to this clonotype: One junction end disagrees with the germline gene, perhaps due to a read error. This chain connects TRBV4-2 to TRBJ2-3, with unresolved D. The CDR3 has 15 residues. CDR1 is LGHNA, CDR2 YNFKEQ, per germline. The CDR3 DNA is TGTGTCAGCAGCCAAGCCCCCCAGACCACAGATACACAGTATTTT. Translated, it gives CVSSQAPQTTDTQYF.

Regarding this clonotype: Germline and junction disagree at one end, which may indicate a read error. V usage is TRBV6-5 and J usage is TRBJ2-1; 7 positions match TRBD2. The germline gives CDR1 MNHEY, CDR2 SVGAGI. The CDR3 runs 16 residues. DNA of the CDR3: TGTGCCAGCGGTTATAGTGGTGGTCTAGCGGCATATGAGCAGTTCTTC. This gives the protein CASGYSGGLAAYEQFF.

Details on this clonotype: A junction boundary mismatches the germline segment, possibly from a read error. DNA of the CDR3: TGTGCCAGTAGCTTTGATCAGGACAGGGTCGGCACCGGGAAGCTGTTTTTT. It translates to CASSFDQDRVGTGKLFF. The J gene is TRBJ2-2, the V gene TRBV11-2, with 8 bases fitting TRBD1. CDR3 size: 17 residues. CDR1 is SGHAT and CDR2 is FQNNGV in the germline V gene.